These 6 T cell receptor beta chains originate from one sample sequenced in a study of STAT3 mutations in large granular lymphocyte leukemia. Findings and limits, study-wide: Every T-LGLL patient had at least one immunodominant TCRbeta clonotype.

Only in-frame clones appear in the TCRdb table, and some are missing; sequencing was by immunoSEQ multiplex PCR. Altogether a few thousand clones are present, around 74% being singletons, with the ten largest covering approximately 88%. Antigens of these TCRs are unknown. The sequenced material came from peripheral blood mononuclear cells. The receptors stem from a middle-aged man with T-cell large granular lymphocyte leukemia. Some clones in this sample may be carry-over from other donors' samples.

This clone came up once. The rearrangement links TRBV5-1 to TRBJ2-5, with 10 bases lining up with TRBD2. CDR1 SGHRS and CDR2 YFSETQ come from the germline V gene. After removal of 4 bases from V and 5 bases from J, the junction contained 5 bases not matched to a gene. This CDR3 contains 14 residues. This CDR3 reads CASSPTSGDETQYF. DNA of the CDR3: TGCGCCAGCAGCCCCACTAGCGGGGACGAGACCCAGTACTTC. Together with reference TRBV5-1 and TRBJ2-5, the CDR3 gives the full variable domain: KAGVTQTPRYLIKTRGQQVTLSCSPISGHRSVSWYQQTPGQGLQFLFEYFSETQRNKGNFPGRFSGRQFSNSRSEMNVSTLELGDSALYLCASSPTSGDETQYFGPGTRLLVL.

This chain links TRBV5-4 with TRBJ2-3; 7 bases map to TRBD1. With 6 bases clipped from V and 2 bases from J, the junction kept 9 bases outside the gene matches. In germline, CDR1 is SGHNT, CDR2 YYREEE (reference sequence). The CDR3 spans 15 residues. The CDR3 nucleotides are TGTGCCAGCACCCCACAGGGGTTTCCCACAGATACGCAGTATTTT. Residues: CASTPQGFPTDTQYF.

V is TRBV7-8 and J is TRBJ2-1; D uncertain. CDR1 SGHVS and CDR2 FQNEAQ come from the germline V gene. Deletions cut 1 base from V and 9 bases from J, with 10 bases between. The CDR3 runs 13 residues. The CDR3 reads CASSLVGRSEQFF. CDR3 nucleotide sequence: TGTGCCAGCAGCTTAGTCGGCCGTAGTGAGCAGTTCTTC.

V usage is TRBV6-5 and J usage is TRBJ2-6, with TRBD1 matching 8 bases. Germline-derived CDR1 and CDR2 are MNHEY and SVGAGI. This CDR3 region has 11 residues. With V trimmed by 3 bases and J by 15 bases, 1 base remained unmatched. CDR3 loop: CASSYGQGLTF. The CDR3 region has the DNA TGTGCCAGCAGTTATGGACAGGGCCTGACTTTC.

The chain combines TRBV28 with TRBJ2-1; D gene ambiguous. This CDR3 is built from 12 residues. Trimming removed 0 bases at V and 8 bases at J, with 5 bases between. Germline loops: CDR1 MDHEN, CDR2 SYDVKM. CDR3 sequence: CASSLWVYEQFF. The DNA for the CDR3 is TGTGCCAGCAGTTTATGGGTCTATGAGCAGTTCTTC.

The chain combines TRBV19 with TRBJ2-7; no clear D. V lost 1 base and J lost 2, with 9 bases in between. The CDR3 covers 14 residues. Looked up from germline, CDR1 is LNHDA and CDR2 is SQIVND (reference sequence). The CDR3 DNA reads as TGTGCCAGTAGTATAGGCGCTGCCCCCTACGAGCAGTACTTC. It specifies CASSIGAAPYEQYF.